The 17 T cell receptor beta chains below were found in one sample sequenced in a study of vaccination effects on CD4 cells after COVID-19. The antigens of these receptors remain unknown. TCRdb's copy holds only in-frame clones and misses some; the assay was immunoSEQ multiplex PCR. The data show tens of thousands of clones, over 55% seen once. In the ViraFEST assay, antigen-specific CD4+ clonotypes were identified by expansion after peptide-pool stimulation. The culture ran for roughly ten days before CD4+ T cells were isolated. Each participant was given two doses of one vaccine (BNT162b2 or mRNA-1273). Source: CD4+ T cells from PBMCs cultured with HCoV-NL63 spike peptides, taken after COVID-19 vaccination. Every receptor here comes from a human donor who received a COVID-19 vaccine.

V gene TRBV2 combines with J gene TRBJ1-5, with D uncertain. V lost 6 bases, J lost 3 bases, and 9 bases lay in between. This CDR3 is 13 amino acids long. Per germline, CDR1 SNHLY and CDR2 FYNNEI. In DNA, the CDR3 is TGTGCCAGCAGATGGCGGATCAATCAGCCCCAGCATTTT. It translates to CASRWRINQPQHF.

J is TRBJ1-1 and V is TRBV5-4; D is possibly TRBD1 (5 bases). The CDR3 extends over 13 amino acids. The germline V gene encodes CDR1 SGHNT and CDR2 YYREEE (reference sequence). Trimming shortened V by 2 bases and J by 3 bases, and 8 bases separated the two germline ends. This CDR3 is CASSLWGDTEAFF. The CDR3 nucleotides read TGTGCCAGCAGCTTATGGGGGGACACTGAAGCTTTCTTT.

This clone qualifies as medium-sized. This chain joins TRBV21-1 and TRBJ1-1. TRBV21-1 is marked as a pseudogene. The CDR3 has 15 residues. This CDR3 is CASSKVGIMNTEAFF. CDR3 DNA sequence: TGTGCCAGCAGCAAAGTAGGGATAATGAACACTGAAGCTTTCTTT.

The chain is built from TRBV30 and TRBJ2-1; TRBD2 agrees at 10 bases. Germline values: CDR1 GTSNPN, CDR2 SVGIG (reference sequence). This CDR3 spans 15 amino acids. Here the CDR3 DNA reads TGTGCTGTGGCAGTGGAGCGGGGGGGATCTAATGAGCAGTTCTTC. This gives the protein CAVAVERGGSNEQFF.

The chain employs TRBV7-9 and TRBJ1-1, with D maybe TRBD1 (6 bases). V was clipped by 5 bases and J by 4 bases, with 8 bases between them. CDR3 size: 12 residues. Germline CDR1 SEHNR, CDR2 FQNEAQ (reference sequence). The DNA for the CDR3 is TGTGCCAGCAGCAACAGGGCCACTGAAGCTTTCTTT. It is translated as CASSNRATEAFF.

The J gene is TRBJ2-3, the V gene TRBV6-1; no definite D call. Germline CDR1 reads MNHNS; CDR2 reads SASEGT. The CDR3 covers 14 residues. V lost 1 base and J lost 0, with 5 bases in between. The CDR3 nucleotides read TGTGCCAGCAGTGAAGGAGCGAGCACAGATACGCAGTATTTT. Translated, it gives CASSEGASTDTQYF.

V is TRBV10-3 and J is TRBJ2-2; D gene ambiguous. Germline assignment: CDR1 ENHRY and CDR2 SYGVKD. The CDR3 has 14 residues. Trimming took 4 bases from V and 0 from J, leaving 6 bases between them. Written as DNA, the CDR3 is TGTGCCATCAGTGTTGGTACGAACACCGGGGAGCTGTTTTTT. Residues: CAISVGTNTGELFF.

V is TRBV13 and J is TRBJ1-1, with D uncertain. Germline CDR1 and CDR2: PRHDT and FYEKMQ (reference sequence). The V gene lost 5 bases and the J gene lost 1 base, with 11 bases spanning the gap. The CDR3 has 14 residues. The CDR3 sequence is CASSRVGRNTEAFF. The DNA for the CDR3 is TGTGCCAGCAGCCGCGTAGGGAGGAACACTGAAGCTTTCTTT. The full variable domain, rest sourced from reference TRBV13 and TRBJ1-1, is AAGVIQSPRHLIKEKRETATLKCYPIPRHDTVYWYQQGPGQDPQFLISFYEKMQSDKGSIPDRFSAQQFSDYHSELNMSSLELGDSALYFCASSRVGRNTEAFFGQGTRLTVV.

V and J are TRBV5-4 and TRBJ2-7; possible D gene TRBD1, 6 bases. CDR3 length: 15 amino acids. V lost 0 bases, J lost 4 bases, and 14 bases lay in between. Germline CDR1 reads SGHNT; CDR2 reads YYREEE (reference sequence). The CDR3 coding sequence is TGTGCCAGCAGCTTGGGATGGTCAGGGGCGTACGAGCAGTACTTC. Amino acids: CASSLGWSGAYEQYF.

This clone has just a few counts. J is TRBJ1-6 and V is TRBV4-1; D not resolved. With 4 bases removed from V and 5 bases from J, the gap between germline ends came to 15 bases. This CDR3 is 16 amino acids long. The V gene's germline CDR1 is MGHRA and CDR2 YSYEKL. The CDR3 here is CASSLLGDGDNSPLHF. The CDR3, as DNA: TGCGCCAGCAGCCTTCTGGGCGACGGAGATAATTCACCCCTCCACTTT.

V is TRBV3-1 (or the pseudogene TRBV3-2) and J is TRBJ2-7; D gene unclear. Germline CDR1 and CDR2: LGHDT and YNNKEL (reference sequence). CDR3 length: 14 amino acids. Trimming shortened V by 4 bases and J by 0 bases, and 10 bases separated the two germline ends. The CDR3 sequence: CASSPPLSSYEQYF. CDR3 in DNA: TGTGCCAGCAGCCCCCCACTGAGCTCCTACGAGCAGTACTTC.

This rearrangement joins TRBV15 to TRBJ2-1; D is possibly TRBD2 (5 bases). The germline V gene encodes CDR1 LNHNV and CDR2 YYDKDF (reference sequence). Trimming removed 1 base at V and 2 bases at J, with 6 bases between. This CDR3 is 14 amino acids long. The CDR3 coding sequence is TGTGCCACCAGCAGAGGGACTGCCTACAATGAGCAGTTCTTC. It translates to CATSRGTAYNEQFF.

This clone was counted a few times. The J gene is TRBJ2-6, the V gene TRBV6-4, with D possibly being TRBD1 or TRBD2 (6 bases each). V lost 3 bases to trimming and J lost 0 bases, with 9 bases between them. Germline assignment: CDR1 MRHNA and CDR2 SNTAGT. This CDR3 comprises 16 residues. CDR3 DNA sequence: TGTGCCAGCAGTGAACAGGGAGGCTCTGGGGCCAACGTCCTGACTTTC. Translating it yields CASSEQGGSGANVLTF.

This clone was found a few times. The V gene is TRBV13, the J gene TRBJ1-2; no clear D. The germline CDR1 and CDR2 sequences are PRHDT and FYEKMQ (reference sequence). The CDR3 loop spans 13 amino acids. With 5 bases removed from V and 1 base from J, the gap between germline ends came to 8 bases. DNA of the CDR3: TGTGCCAGCAGCGCTACCGGTAACTATGGCTACACCTTC. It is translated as CASSATGNYGYTF. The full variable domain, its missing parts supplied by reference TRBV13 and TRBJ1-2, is AAGVIQSPRHLIKEKRETATLKCYPIPRHDTVYWYQQGPGQDPQFLISFYEKMQSDKGSIPDRFSAQQFSDYHSELNMSSLELGDSALYFCASSATGNYGYTFGSGTRLTVV.

The CDR3 DNA sequence: TGTGCCAGCAGCTTAAACGGAGACTATGGCTACACCTTC. This translates into CASSLNGDYGYTF. V gene TRBV11-2 combines with J gene TRBJ1-2; D gene uncertain. Trimming removed 2 bases at V and 3 bases at J, with 7 bases between. CDR3 length equals 13 residues. Germline V lookup: CDR1 SGHAT, CDR2 FQNNGV.

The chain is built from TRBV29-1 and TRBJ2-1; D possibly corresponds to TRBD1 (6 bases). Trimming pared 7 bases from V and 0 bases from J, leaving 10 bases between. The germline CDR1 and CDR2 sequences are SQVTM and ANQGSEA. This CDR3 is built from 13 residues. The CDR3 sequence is CSGQASSYNEQFF. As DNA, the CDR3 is TGCAGCGGACAGGCGAGCTCCTACAATGAGCAGTTCTTC.

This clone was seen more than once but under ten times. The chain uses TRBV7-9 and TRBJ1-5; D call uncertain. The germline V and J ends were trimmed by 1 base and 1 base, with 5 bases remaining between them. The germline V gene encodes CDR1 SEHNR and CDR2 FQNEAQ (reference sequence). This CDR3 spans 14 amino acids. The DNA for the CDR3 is TGTGCCAGCAGCTTAGAGCGAAGCAATCAGCCCCAGCATTTT. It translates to CASSLERSNQPQHF.